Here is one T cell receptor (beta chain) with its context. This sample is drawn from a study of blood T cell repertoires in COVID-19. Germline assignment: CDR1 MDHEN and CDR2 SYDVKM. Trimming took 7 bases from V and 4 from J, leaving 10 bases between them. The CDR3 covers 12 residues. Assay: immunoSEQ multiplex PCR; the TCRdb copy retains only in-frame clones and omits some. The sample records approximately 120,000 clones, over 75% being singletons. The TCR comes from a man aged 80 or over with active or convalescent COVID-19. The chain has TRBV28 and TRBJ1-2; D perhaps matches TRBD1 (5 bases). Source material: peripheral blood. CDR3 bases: TGTGCCAGCATGGGGGGTGGCTATGGCTACACCTTC. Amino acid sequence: CASMGGGYGYTF.